The present entry profiles one T cell receptor beta chain with its context. Its recognized antigen is unknown. No per-base quality is available; no much larger clone lies one base away. The sample comes from a study of T-cell reconstitution after alpha-beta-depleted transplantation in children (dated by TCRdb to about 2016). Concerning the study at large: The study quantitatively tracked T-cell immune reconstitution after TCRalphabeta/CD19-depleted allogeneic hematopoietic cell transplantation in children using TCR repertoire profiling.

Library preparation was by PCR. Sequencing was carried out with an Illumina HiSeq 2500. TCR libraries were prepared with molecular barcoding, using unique molecular identifiers to normalize TCRbeta repertoire quantification. TCRdb took the public reads, trimmed them with fastp at Q25, ran MiXCR for clone calling and kept in-frame beta chains. Records with the same CDR3 protein are collapsed into one entry carrying the most frequent genes and DNA. Within this sample are 260,000 or so distinct CDR3 sequences, with about 12% of them counted one time only. Approximately 2.9% of the sample belongs to the ten largest clones. Spanning cysteine to phenylalanine, the CDR3 consists of 16 amino acids. Only CDR3 DNA remains: 48 bases, in frame from the first base. V is cut by 0 bases and J by 3 bases, and the space between the germline ends is 15 bases. CDR1 and CDR2, per the germline V gene, are SGHRS and YFSETQ.

This clonotype was sampled from a human donor who donated a stem cell graft to a child with acute lymphoblastic leukemia. The chain couples TRBV5-1 to TRBJ1-1, with no reliable assignment of the D segment. This sample comprised PBMCs from the stem cell graft donor, obtained from the stem cell graft. The CDR3 is CASSLASAAIYTEAFF. The bases are TGCGCCAGCAGCTTGGCCTCGGCAGCGATCTACACTGAAGCTTTCTTT. The full variable domain, completed from the reference TRBV5-1 and TRBJ1-1 proteins outside the CDR3, reads KAGVTQTPRYLIKTRGQQVTLSCSPISGHRSVSWYQQTPGQGLQFLFEYFSETQRNKGNFPGRFSGRQFSNSRSEMNVSTLELGDSALYLCASSLASAAIYTEAFFGQGTRLTVV.